These 21 T cell receptor beta chains were all obtained from the same sample, sequenced in a study of control samples from healthy donors and cancer patients. The data were produced by immunoSEQ multiplex PCR, yet TCRdb's version contains in-frame clones alone and is incomplete. This repertoire shows 150,000 to 200,000 clones, approximately 93% found once; its top ten account for 8.5%. The sequenced material came from blood. These receptors were taken from a woman in her 40s in good health.

The rearrangement uses TRBV7-6 and TRBJ1-1, with D hard to call. Trimming left V 1 base short and J 1 base short, with 4 bases between. CDR3 length: 13 amino acids. Looked up from germline, CDR1 is SGHVS and CDR2 is FNYEAQ. The CDR3, as DNA: TGTGCCAGCAGCTTAGACAGGAACACTGAAGCTTTCTTT. Its protein is CASSLDRNTEAFF.

This chain joins TRBV9 and TRBJ1-5; TRBD1 aligns across 8 bases. Germline trimming cut 3 bases from V and 6 bases from J; bases unmatched to any gene: 8. The CDR3 spans 15 residues. Germline V CDR1 and CDR2: SGDLS, YYNGEE. This chain's CDR3 is CASSEGTGKVQPQHF. CDR3 DNA sequence: TGTGCCAGCAGCGAGGGGACAGGAAAAGTTCAGCCCCAGCATTTT. The full variable domain, with the rest looked up from reference TRBV9 and TRBJ1-5, is DSGVTQTPKHLITATGQRVTLRCSPRSGDLSVYWYQQSLDQGLQFLIQYYNGEERAKGNILERFSAQQFPDLHSELNLSSLELGDSALYFCASSEGTGKVQPQHFGDGTRLSIL.

The genes are TRBV6-5 and TRBJ2-3; TRBD1 agrees at 7 bases. This CDR3 region has 15 residues. The germline V gene has CDR1 MNHEY and CDR2 SVGAGI. The V and J ends lost 4 bases and 0 bases, in that order; junction bases with no gene match: 4. The CDR3 DNA reads as TGTGCCAGCAGTTCCGAGGGGGCGAGCACAGATACGCAGTATTTT. Residues: CASSSEGASTDTQYF.

The CDR3 protein is CASSLGLWGVADEQYF. The CDR3 region has the DNA TGTGCCAGCAGCTTAGGACTGTGGGGGGTAGCGGACGAGCAGTACTTC. The chain carries TRBV13 and TRBJ2-7, with D possibly being TRBD2 (6 bases). The germline gives CDR1 PRHDT, CDR2 FYEKMQ (reference sequence). With 0 bases removed from V and 5 bases from J, the gap between germline ends came to 17 bases. The CDR3 loop spans 16 amino acids.

CDR3 nucleotides: TGTGCCAGCAGCGTAGGGCAGCTAGAGACCCAGTACTTC. Translating it yields CASSVGQLETQYF. The chain has TRBV9 and TRBJ2-5; D ambiguous. Germline assignment: CDR1 SGDLS and CDR2 YYNGEE. The CDR3 has 13 amino acids. With 0 bases removed from V and 4 bases from J, the gap between germline ends came to 7 bases.

The V gene is TRBV6-6, the J gene TRBJ2-7, with D unclear. Deletions cut 0 bases from V and 3 bases from J, with 12 bases between. There are 15 residues in the CDR3. Germline CDR1 MNHNY, CDR2 SVGAGI (reference sequence). CDR3 protein: CASSYSPAQFYEQYF. Written as DNA, the CDR3 is TGTGCCAGCAGTTACTCCCCTGCCCAATTCTACGAGCAGTACTTC.

This chain uses TRBV3-1 (or the pseudogene TRBV3-2) with TRBJ1-1; no firm D call. This CDR3 region has 14 residues. Trimming shortened V by 3 bases and J by 1 base, and 9 bases separated the two germline ends. Germline assignment: CDR1 LGHDT and CDR2 YNNKEL (reference sequence). CDR3 in amino acids: CASSHRGENTEAFF. The CDR3 bases are TGTGCCAGCAGCCACCGTGGAGAGAACACTGAAGCTTTCTTT.

This chain connects TRBV5-1 to TRBJ2-3, with D unresolved. V shed 1 base and J shed 2 bases, with 11 bases lying between them. Per the germline V gene, CDR1 is SGHRS and CDR2 is YFSETQ. The length of the CDR3 is 15 residues. The CDR3 nucleotides are TGCGCCAGCAGCTTGTCCAGTCCCCACACAGATACGCAGTATTTT. It translates to CASSLSSPHTDTQYF.

The chain combines TRBV11-3 with TRBJ1-1; a possible D gene is TRBD1 (6 bases). CDR3 length: 13 amino acids. The germline V and J ends were trimmed by 5 bases and 4 bases, with 11 bases remaining between them. Germline CDR1 is SGHNT and CDR2 is YENEEA. This CDR3 reads CASSGGRFTEAFF. CDR3 bases: TGTGCCAGCAGCGGGGGGCGGTTCACTGAAGCTTTCTTT. Complete variable domain (other parts from reference TRBV11-3 and TRBJ1-1): EAGVVQSPRYKIIEKKQPVAFWCNPISGHNTLYWYLQNLGQGPELLIRYENEEAVDDSQLPKDRFSAERLKGVDSTLKIQPAELGDSAVYLCASSGGRFTEAFFGQGTRLTVV.

The chain couples TRBV27 to TRBJ1-1, with D tentatively TRBD1 (5 bases). The CDR3 has 16 residues. V shed 7 bases and J shed 1 base, with 19 bases lying between them. Germline CDR1 reads MNHEY; CDR2 reads SMNVEV (reference sequence). The CDR3 bases are TGTGCCAGCACCTTGCGACCCGGGGGTCAGAACACTGAAGCTTTCTTT. Protein sequence: CASTLRPGGQNTEAFF.

The chain carries TRBV7-9 and TRBJ1-1, with 7 bases fitting TRBD1. Germline V gene lookup returns CDR1 SEHNR and CDR2 FQNEAQ (reference sequence). CDR3 length: 16 residues. V shed 3 bases and J 1 base; nucleotides not matched to a gene: 8. DNA for the CDR3: TGTGCCAGCAGCTTTTGGGCAGGGGGACGGAACACTGAAGCTTTCTTT. Its translation is CASSFWAGGRNTEAFF. Full variable domain (remainder filled in from reference TRBV7-9 and TRBJ1-1): DTGVSQNPRHKITKRGQNVTFRCDPISEHNRLYWYRQTLGQGPEFLTYFQNEAQLEKSRLLSDRFSAERPKGSFSTLEIQRTEQGDSAMYLCASSFWAGGRNTEAFFGQGTRLTVV.

This chain links TRBV7-2 with TRBJ1-2; 10 bases agree with TRBD1. Germline V gives CDR1 SGHTA, CDR2 FQGNSA. This CDR3 has 15 amino acids. Trimming at V came to 4 bases and at J to 1 base, leaving 3 bases not matched to a gene. The chain's CDR3 is CASSSDRGNNYGYTF. CDR3 in DNA: TGTGCCAGCAGCTCGGACAGGGGGAATAACTATGGCTACACCTTC. The full variable domain, in which reference TRBV7-2 and TRBJ1-2 provide the parts outside the CDR3, is GAGVSQSPSNKVTEKGKDVELRCDPISGHTALYWYRQSLGQGLEFLIYFQGNSAPDKSGLPSDRFSAERTGGSVSTLTIQRTQQEDSAVYLCASSSDRGNNYGYTFGSGTRLTVV.

The J gene is TRBJ1-5, the V gene TRBV5-5; tentative D call: TRBD1 (6 bases). The V end was cut by 2 bases, the J end by 1 base, with 22 bases between. The CDR3 runs 19 residues. Germline V gene lookup returns CDR1 SGHKS and CDR2 YYEKEE (reference sequence). The CDR3 region has the DNA TGTGCCAGCAGCTTCGGACTACAGGGAGGGGGACTAAGCAATCAGCCCCAGCATTTT. Translation: CASSFGLQGGGLSNQPQHF.

The chain links TRBV11-2 to TRBJ1-4, with D uncertain. The V gene's germline CDR1 is SGHAT and CDR2 FQNNGV. The CDR3 has 14 amino acids. Trimming left V 5 bases short and J 0 bases short, with 7 bases between. CDR3 nucleotides: TGTGCCAGCAGCCAGGCGGCAACTAATGAAAAACTGTTTTTT. This translates into CASSQAATNEKLFF.

The V gene is TRBV19, the J gene TRBJ1-4; D is ambiguous. Trimming took 4 bases from V and 7 from J, leaving 13 bases between them. CDR3 length: 14 residues. CDR1 is LNHDA, CDR2 SQIVND, per germline (reference sequence). This CDR3 is CASSSGAEGEKLFF. CDR3 DNA sequence: TGTGCCAGTAGTAGTGGAGCTGAGGGTGAAAAACTGTTTTTT.

The gene calls are TRBV3-1 (or the pseudogene TRBV3-2) and TRBJ1-5; TRBD1 matches 8 bases. V was clipped by 4 bases and J by 3 bases; unmatched bases: 5. CDR1 LGHDT and CDR2 YNNKEL come from the germline V gene (reference sequence). This CDR3 is built from 15 residues. The CDR3 nucleotides are TGTGCCAGCAGCCTCGGCAGGGGGCTCAATCAGCCCCAGCATTTT. Residues: CASSLGRGLNQPQHF.

J is TRBJ1-2 and V is TRBV15; 7 nucleotides agree with TRBD1. Germline CDR1 LNHNV, CDR2 YYDKDF (reference sequence). The CDR3 consists of 14 residues. Trimming at V came to 6 bases and at J to 6 bases, leaving 10 bases not matched to a gene. The CDR3 region has the DNA TGTGCCACCAGTACAAACAGGGGAAGGCATGGCTACACCTTC. Amino acids: CATSTNRGRHGYTF.

The rearrangement links TRBV7-2 to TRBJ2-7, with D possibly matching TRBD2 (5 bases). Germline values: CDR1 SGHTA, CDR2 FQGNSA. With 0 bases removed from V and 6 bases from J, the gap between germline ends came to 9 bases. This CDR3 contains 13 residues. The CDR3 loop is CASSLALVREQYF. CDR3 in DNA: TGTGCCAGCAGCTTAGCACTAGTCCGCGAGCAGTACTTC.

The chain couples TRBV10-3 to TRBJ2-1; 7 nucleotides line up with TRBD2. Germline CDR1 ENHRY, CDR2 SYGVKD. V trimming: 3 bases; J trimming: 5 bases; junction bases outside the gene matches: 10. CDR3 length: 16 residues. In DNA form, the CDR3 reads TGTGCCATCAGTGAAGGGGCCAAGCGGGGAAACAATGAGCAGTTCTTC. It codes for CAISEGAKRGNNEQFF.

This chain connects TRBV4-1 to TRBJ2-2; TRBD2 might be the D (6 bases). The germline CDR1 and CDR2 sequences are MGHRA and YSYEKL. The CDR3 runs to 19 residues. V lost 0 bases, J lost 0 bases, and 17 bases lay in between. This chain's CDR3 is CASSQDRTSSQTNTGELFF. The CDR3 DNA reads as TGCGCCAGCAGCCAAGATCGTACTAGCTCCCAAACGAACACCGGGGAGCTGTTTTTT.

V gene TRBV18 combines with J gene TRBJ1-1, with a possible D match to TRBD1 (5 bases). The V end was cut by 3 bases, the J end by 5 bases, with 13 bases between. CDR3 size: 14 residues. Germline CDR1 and CDR2: KGHSH and LQKENI. The DNA for the CDR3 is TGTGCCAGCTCACCGTCTTCGGGGGGGACTGAAGCTTTCTTT. Amino acid sequence: CASSPSSGGTEAFF.